This passage covers 9 T cell receptor beta chains from one sample sequenced in a study of chemoradiotherapy in HPV16-positive cancers. Here immunoSEQ multiplex PCR was the method, and the copy in TCRdb shows in-frame clones only, minus some. The data hold around 17,000 clones, with nearly 70% observed a single time. The material was tumor tissue, obtained from a patient who underwent chemoradiotherapy. These receptors all come from a human donor with HPV-associated anogenital cancer.

This clone was detected a few times. This rearrangement joins TRBV6-6 to TRBJ1-2; D is perhaps TRBD1 (5 bases). CDR3 length equals 13 residues. Germline V gives CDR1 MNHNY, CDR2 SVGAGI (reference sequence). The V end lost 10 bases, the J end lost 3 bases, and 15 bases lay between the germline ends. CDR3 DNA: TGTGCCATAGGGGTCCGGGGATACTATGGCTACACCTTC. It specifies CAIGVRGYYGYTF.

The chain uses TRBV6-1 and TRBJ1-3, with no clear D. This CDR3 contains 13 residues. Trimming took off 9 bases at V and 2 bases at J, with 11 bases between the two ends. Germline values: CDR1 MNHNS, CDR2 SASEGT. CDR3 nucleotide sequence: TGTGCCAGTACGCAAGGGACTGGAAACACCATATATTTT. This gives the protein CASTQGTGNTIYF.

The chain combines TRBV14 with TRBJ2-5; no definite D call. This CDR3 comprises 13 residues. Germline loops: CDR1 SGHDN, CDR2 FVKESK. The V end lost 2 bases, the J end lost 5 bases, and 9 bases lay between the germline ends. The CDR3 DNA reads TGTGCCAGCAGCCAACGTCTTAGTGAGACCCAGTACTTC. This translates into CASSQRLSETQYF. The variable domain in full, with the rest retrieved from reference TRBV14 and TRBJ2-5, is EAGVTQFPSHSVIEKGQTVTLRCDPISGHDNLYWYRRVMGKEIKFLLHFVKESKQDESGMPNNRFLAERTGGTYSTLKVQPAELEDSGVYFCASSQRLSETQYFGPGTRLLVL.

The chain employs TRBV28 and TRBJ1-3; D unresolved. This CDR3 comprises 14 residues. The germline V gene encodes CDR1 MDHEN and CDR2 SYDVKM. The germline V and J ends were trimmed by 4 bases and 0 bases, with 7 bases remaining between them. The CDR3 sequence: CASSSRNSGNTIYF. CDR3 bases: TGTGCCAGCAGTTCCAGGAACTCTGGAAACACCATATATTTT.

This CDR3 is CASGLQQGPSYEQYF. As DNA, the CDR3 is TGTGCTAGTGGTTTGCAGCAGGGGCCTTCCTACGAGCAGTACTTC. The rearrangement uses TRBV12-5 and TRBJ2-7; D may be TRBD1 (6 bases). The germline CDR1 and CDR2 sequences are LGHNT and FRNRAP. Deletions cut 2 bases from V and 1 base from J, with 12 bases between. The CDR3 is made up of 15 amino acids. The full variable domain, in which reference TRBV12-5 and TRBJ2-7 provide the parts outside the CDR3, is DARVTQTPRHKVTEMGQEVTMRCQPILGHNTVFWYRQTMMQGLELLAYFRNRAPLDDSGMPKDRFSAEMPDATLATLKIQPSEPRDSAVYFCASGLQQGPSYEQYFGPGTRLTVT.

The chain recombines TRBV27 with TRBJ1-5, with D unresolved. V dropped 4 bases and J dropped 4 bases, with 20 bases sitting between them. This CDR3 region has 17 residues. Germline CDR1 and CDR2: MNHEY and SMNVEV (reference sequence). The CDR3 protein is CASSSRKTYGLNQPQHF. In DNA form, the CDR3 reads TGTGCCAGCAGTTCCCGAAAAACCTACGGGCTTAATCAGCCCCAGCATTTT.

As regards this clone: The sample has other DNA sequences that encode this CDR3 too. V gene TRBV29-1 combines with J gene TRBJ1-1; D is ambiguous. CDR3 length: 10 amino acids. Trimming shortened V by 7 bases and J by 1 base, and 4 bases separated the two germline ends. The germline CDR1 and CDR2 sequences are SQVTM and ANQGSEA. The CDR3 loop is CSAQNTEAFF. CDR3 DNA: TGCAGCGCCCAGAACACTGAAGCTTTCTTT.

This clone came up a few times. The rearrangement joins TRBV30 to TRBJ2-1; the match to TRBD2 covers 9 bases. The CDR3 has 15 residues. Germline CDR1 GTSNPN, CDR2 SVGIG (reference sequence). V lost 2 bases and J lost 6; bases outside the gene matches: 8. The CDR3 protein is CAWSMIAGAGNEQFF. In nucleotides, the CDR3 is TGTGCCTGGAGTATGATAGCGGGGGCCGGCAATGAGCAGTTCTTC.

This clone was seen just once. J is TRBJ2-5 and V is TRBV5-4; TRBD2 aligns across 10 bases. V lost 0 bases to trimming and J lost 2 bases; unmatched junction nucleotides: 10. This CDR3 has 18 amino acids. Germline V gene sequence: CDR1 SGHNT, CDR2 YYREEE (reference sequence). The CDR3 spells CASSLGIRGSGGQETQYF. CDR3 in DNA: TGTGCCAGCAGCTTGGGGATTCGGGGTAGCGGGGGGCAAGAGACCCAGTACTTC.